The clone carrying this T cell receptor (beta chain) was found once. Trimming shortened V by 4 bases and J by 0 bases, and 10 bases separated the two germline ends. The CDR3 has 14 amino acids. CDR1 and CDR2 (germline): SGDLS, YYNGEE. Spike-ins of synthetic TCR analog templates went into each PCR. Generated by immunoSEQ multiplex PCR, the TCRdb table keeps only in-frame clones and is missing some. This table has 53,000 or so clones, approximately 86% appearing once. This sample stems from a study of PD-L1 blockade in urothelial cancer. Study-level information: Patients had undergone 0 to 3 prior chemotherapy regimens.

This chain connects TRBV9 to TRBJ1-1, with D perhaps matching TRBD1 (5 bases). Source: PBMCs, taken around atezolizumab (anti-PD-L1) treatment. This sequence was found in a man aged 55 to 69 with urothelial cancer. The DNA for the CDR3 is TGTGCCAGCAGCACAGGATATTTGAACACTGAAGCTTTCTTT. Protein: CASSTGYLNTEAFF.